These 19 T cell receptor beta chains were all obtained from the same sample, sequenced in a study of blood T cell repertoires in COVID-19 (dated by TCRdb to about 2020). Libraries were prepared through the immunoSEQ multiplex PCR assay. TCRdb holds this immuneACCESS table with in-frame rearrangements only. Some clones are missing; in checked studies, unresolved V genes explain under half, and the rest has no known cause. The sample table lists about 97,000 clones, 87% of them with a count of one. Of the sample, less than 20% falls within the top ten clones. The specimen sequenced was peripheral blood. Every receptor here comes from a human donor in a cohort sampled during active COVID-19.

This clone has only one observation. The chain couples TRBV29-1 to TRBJ2-7; perhaps TRBD2 as D (5 bases). Trimming took 0 bases from V and 0 from J, leaving 9 bases between them. The CDR3 loop spans 14 amino acids. CDR1 is SQVTM and CDR2 is ANQGSEA in the germline V gene. The CDR3 nucleotides are TGCAGCGTTGAAGATCCGGGATACTCCTACGAGCAGTACTTC. Its translation is CSVEDPGYSYEQYF.

The chain has TRBV7-2 and TRBJ1-5; no firm D call. Germline CDR1 SGHTA, CDR2 FQGNSA. V lost 1 base, J lost 4 bases, and 8 bases lay in between. The CDR3 is made up of 14 amino acids. For the CDR3, the DNA is TGTGCCAGCAGCTTAGGAGGAGGTAATCAGCCCCAGCATTTT. Residues: CASSLGGGNQPQHF.

The CDR3: CASTRTENTEAFF. The CDR3, as DNA: TGTGCCAGCACCAGGACAGAGAACACTGAAGCTTTCTTT. V and J are TRBV2 and TRBJ1-1; D is possibly TRBD1 (6 bases). CDR1 SNHLY and CDR2 FYNNEI come from the germline V gene. The CDR3 extends over 13 amino acids. The V end was cut by 7 bases, the J end by 1 base, with 10 bases between.

V usage is TRBV28 and J usage is TRBJ1-4; 9 bases line up with TRBD1. The length of the CDR3 is 14 residues. V dropped 5 bases and J dropped 5; count of bases not matched to a gene: 3. Germline V CDR1 and CDR2: MDHEN, SYDVKM. The CDR3 nucleotides read TGTGCCAGCAGTAGACAGGGGGGAAATGAAAAACTGTTTTTT. Translation gives CASSRQGGNEKLFF.

In this sample, this clone turned up once. The genes are TRBV18 and TRBJ1-1; 8 bases agree with TRBD1. Germline trimming cut 5 bases from V and 3 bases from J; bases unmatched to any gene: 5. The CDR3 is 14 amino acids. Germline V lookup: CDR1 KGHSH, CDR2 LQKENI. The CDR3 DNA follows: TGTGCCAGCTCATCGACAGGGGACGACACTGAAGCTTTCTTT. Its translation is CASSSTGDDTEAFF. Complete variable domain (other parts from reference TRBV18 and TRBJ1-1): NAGVMQNPRHLVRRRGQEARLRCSPMKGHSHVYWYRQLPEEGLKFMVYLQKENIIDESGMPKERFSAEFPKEGPSILRIQQVVRGDSAAYFCASSSTGDDTEAFFGQGTRLTVV.

The chain is built from TRBV27 and TRBJ2-3; D might be TRBD2 (5 bases). Germline CDR1 reads MNHEY; CDR2 reads SMNVEV (reference sequence). The CDR3 extends over 14 amino acids. V was trimmed by 1 base and J by 1 base, leaving 6 bases between them. The CDR3 DNA is TGTGCCAGCAGTTTATACGGGGGCACAGATACGCAGTATTTT. Translated: CASSLYGGTDTQYF.

V gene TRBV27 combines with J gene TRBJ2-2, with 10 positions matching TRBD1. Unmatched junction bases numbered 8, after V lost 6 bases and J lost 4 bases. Germline V gene sequence: CDR1 MNHEY, CDR2 SMNVEV (reference sequence). The CDR3 is made up of 16 amino acids. Here the CDR3 reads CASRRNRDRGTGELFF. Here the CDR3 DNA reads TGTGCCAGCAGACGGAACCGGGACAGGGGCACCGGGGAGCTGTTTTTT.

The chain employs TRBV7-3 and TRBJ2-5; maybe TRBD1 (6 bases). V gave up 4 bases and J gave up 2 bases, with 17 bases separating them. Germline CDR1 and CDR2: SGHTA and FQGTGA. This CDR3 has 16 amino acids. The CDR3 sequence is CASSSGQNDKQETQYF. CDR3 nucleotides: TGTGCCAGCAGCTCCGGACAGAACGACAAACAAGAGACCCAGTACTTC.

The V and J genes are TRBV5-8 and TRBJ1-5; D unclear. The CDR3 has 13 amino acids. Germline CDR1 SGHTS, CDR2 YDEGEE. The V and J ends lost 1 base and 8 bases respectively, with 10 bases between them. This CDR3 reads CASSLQAVEPQHF. The CDR3 DNA follows: TGTGCCAGCAGCTTGCAGGCAGTTGAGCCCCAGCATTTT.

The V gene is TRBV27, the J gene TRBJ1-6, with TRBD1 matching 8 bases. The J segment lost 7 bases and the V segment lost 8 bases, leaving 13 bases of the junction unmatched. Per the germline V gene, CDR1 is MNHEY and CDR2 is SMNVEV (reference sequence). This CDR3 is 16 amino acids long. The CDR3 sequence is CASHSRTGLLNSPLHF. For the CDR3, the DNA is TGTGCCAGCCACTCGAGGACAGGGCTTTTGAATTCACCCCTCCACTTT.

A single count supports this clone. The chain uses TRBV29-1 and TRBJ2-5; 14 positions agree with TRBD2. The CDR3 contains 13 residues. From germline, CDR1 is SQVTM and CDR2 ANQGSEA. The junction had 3 bases not matched to a gene; V was cut back by 8 bases and J by 4 bases. CDR3 DNA sequence: TGCAGCAAGACTAGCGGGAGGGGAGAGACCCAGTACTTC. This gives the protein CSKTSGRGETQYF.

This clone was seen only a few times. Different DNA sequences within this sample yield the same CDR3. V and J are TRBV7-9 and TRBJ1-5, with D perhaps matching TRBD1 (5 bases). V was shortened by 0 bases and J by 4 bases, with 7 bases between the two germline ends. The CDR3 runs 14 residues. Germline V gives CDR1 SEHNR, CDR2 FQNEAQ (reference sequence). For the CDR3, the DNA is TGTGCCAGCAGCTTAGCCGGGGGAAATCAGCCCCAGCATTTT. Translating gives CASSLAGGNQPQHF.

V and J are TRBV10-3 and TRBJ1-3; tentative D call: TRBD1 (6 bases). V was clipped by 6 bases and J by 0 bases, with 9 bases between them. Per the germline V gene, CDR1 is ENHRY and CDR2 is SYGVKD. The CDR3 is 14 amino acids. CDR3 DNA: TGTGCCATCAGACAGGGCAGCTCTGGAAACACCATATATTTT. This codes for CAIRQGSSGNTIYF.

The chain is built from TRBV4-1 and TRBJ2-7; D is perhaps TRBD2 (6 bases). Germline V gene lookup returns CDR1 MGHRA and CDR2 YSYEKL. This CDR3 has 17 amino acids. V dropped 1 base and J dropped 0 bases, with 16 bases sitting between them. The CDR3 reads CASSQVGLAITSYEQYF. The DNA of the CDR3 is TGCGCCAGCAGCCAAGTCGGGCTAGCGATTACCTCCTACGAGCAGTACTTC.

The chain employs TRBV7-9 and TRBJ1-1, with D possibly TRBD1 on 6 matching bases. The CDR3 spans 13 residues. The V gene lost 4 bases and the J gene lost 4 bases, with 10 bases spanning the gap. CDR1 SEHNR and CDR2 FQNEAQ come from the germline V gene (reference sequence). The CDR3 region is CASSYGQFTEAFF. DNA of the CDR3: TGTGCCAGCAGCTACGGACAGTTCACTGAAGCTTTCTTT.

The chain recombines TRBV5-1 with TRBJ1-1, with TRBD1 matching over 8 bases. V was pared by 4 bases and J by 4 bases, with 6 bases of the junction left unmatched. Germline assignment: CDR1 SGHRS and CDR2 YFSETQ. The CDR3 has 14 residues. In DNA form, the CDR3 reads TGCGCCAGCAGCACGACAGGGGAATTCACTGAAGCTTTCTTT. Translating gives CASSTTGEFTEAFF.

This clone showed up just a few times. V usage is TRBV7-9 and J usage is TRBJ2-7, with TRBD2 identical over 11 bases. The CDR3 has 14 residues. Germline loops: CDR1 SEHNR, CDR2 FQNEAQ (reference sequence). V lost 5 bases to trimming and J lost 3 bases; unmatched junction nucleotides: 3. Here the CDR3 reads CASSRTSGHYEQYF. CDR3 coding DNA: TGTGCCAGCAGCAGGACTAGCGGGCACTACGAGCAGTACTTC.

The chain carries TRBV6-1 and TRBJ2-2; 9 bases line up with TRBD2. After removal of 3 bases from V and 3 bases from J, the junction contained 2 bases not matched to a gene. The CDR3 is made up of 15 amino acids. Germline V CDR1 and CDR2: MNHNS, SASEGT. CDR3 in amino acids: CASSDSGSYTGELFF. The CDR3 DNA reads TGTGCCAGCAGTGATAGCGGGAGCTACACCGGGGAGCTGTTTTTT.

V and J are TRBV5-1 and TRBJ2-7; D gene ambiguous. Germline V gene sequence: CDR1 SGHRS, CDR2 YFSETQ. This CDR3 contains 14 residues. The V end lost 1 base, the J end lost 2 bases, and 10 bases lay between the germline ends. CDR3 sequence reads: CASSLSETTYEQYF. CDR3 DNA: TGCGCCAGCAGCTTGTCAGAAACTACCTACGAGCAGTACTTC.